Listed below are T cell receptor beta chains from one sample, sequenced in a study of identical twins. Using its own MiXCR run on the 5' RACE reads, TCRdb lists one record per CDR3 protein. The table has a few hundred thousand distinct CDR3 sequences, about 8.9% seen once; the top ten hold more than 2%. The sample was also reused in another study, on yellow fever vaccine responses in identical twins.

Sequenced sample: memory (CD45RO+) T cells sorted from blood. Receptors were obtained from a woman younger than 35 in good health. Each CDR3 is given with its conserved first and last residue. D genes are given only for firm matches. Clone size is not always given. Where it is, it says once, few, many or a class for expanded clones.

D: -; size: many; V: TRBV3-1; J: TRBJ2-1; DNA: TGTGCCAGCAGCCAGCCGTTTTACCCGGACCAGAGCTCCTACAATGAGCAGTTCTTC; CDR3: CASSQPFYPDQSSYNEQFF
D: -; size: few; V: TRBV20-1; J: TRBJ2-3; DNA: TGCAGTGCCGGGTCTGTGGGGCCAGATACGCAGTATTTT; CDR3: CSAGSVGPDTQYF
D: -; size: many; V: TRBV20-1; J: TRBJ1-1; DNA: TGCAGTGCTAGAGAGGGGGGCTTCGCTGGGACTGAAGCTTTCTTT; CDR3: CSAREGGFAGTEAFF
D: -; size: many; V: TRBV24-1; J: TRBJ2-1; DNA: TGTGCCACCAGTGACCCCCATGGTGGGGATGAGCAGTTCTTC; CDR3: CATSDPHGGDEQFF
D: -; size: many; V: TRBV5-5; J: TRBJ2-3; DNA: TGTGCCAGCAGCCAAAATCTAGGGAGGAGCACAGATACGCAGTATTTT; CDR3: CASSQNLGRSTDTQYF
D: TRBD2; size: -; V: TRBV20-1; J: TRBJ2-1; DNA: TGCAGTGCTATAGCGGGAAGCTCCTACAATGAGCAGTTCTTC; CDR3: CSAIAGSSYNEQFF
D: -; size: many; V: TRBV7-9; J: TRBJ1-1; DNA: TGTGCCAGCAGCTTCCAAACAGGGCTGAACACTGAAGCTTTCTTT; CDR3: CASSFQTGLNTEAFF
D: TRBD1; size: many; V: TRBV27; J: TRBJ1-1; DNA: TGTGCCAGCAGTTGGGACAGAGCGAACACTGAAGCTTTCTTT; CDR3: CASSWDRANTEAFF
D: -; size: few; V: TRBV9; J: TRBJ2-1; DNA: TGTGCCAGCAGCGGAGTAGATGAGCAGTTCTTC; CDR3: CASSGVDEQFF
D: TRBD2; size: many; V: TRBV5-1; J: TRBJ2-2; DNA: TGCGCCAGCAGACGGACTAGCGGGAATACGAACACCGGGGAGCTGTTTTTT; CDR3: CASRRTSGNTNTGELFF
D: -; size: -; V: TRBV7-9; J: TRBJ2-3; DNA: TGTGCCAGCAGCTTAGCAGTGACTACGTTCACAGATACGCAGTATTTT; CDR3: CASSLAVTTFTDTQYF
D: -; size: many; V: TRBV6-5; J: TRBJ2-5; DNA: TGTGCCAGCAGCTATCAGGGGACCCAAGAGACCCAGTACTTC; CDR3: CASSYQGTQETQYF
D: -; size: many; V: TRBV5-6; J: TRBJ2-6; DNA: TGTGCCAGCAGCTTCGGGGCCGCTCTTGGGGCCAACGTCCTGACTTTC; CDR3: CASSFGAALGANVLTF
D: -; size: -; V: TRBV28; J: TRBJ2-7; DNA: TGTGCCAGCAGTTTTTTTGGGAGGTACGAGCAGTACTTC; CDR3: CASSFFGRYEQYF
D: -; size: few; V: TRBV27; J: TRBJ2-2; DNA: TGTGCCAGCAGCGGAAGTCGCGGGACCGGGGAGCTGTTTTTT; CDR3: CASSGSRGTGELFF
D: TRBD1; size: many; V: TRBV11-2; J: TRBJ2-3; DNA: TGTGCCAGCAGCATTACAGGGGGCCGGATTACAGATACGCAGTATTTT; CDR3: CASSITGGRITDTQYF
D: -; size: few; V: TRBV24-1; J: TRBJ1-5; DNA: TGTGCCACCAGTGAGGGCGATCAGCCCCAGCATTTT; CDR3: CATSEGDQPQHF
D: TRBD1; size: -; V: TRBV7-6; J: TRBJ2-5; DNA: TGTGCCAGCAGGCCCTACAGGGGGCGAGAGACCCAGTACTTC; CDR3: CASRPYRGRETQYF
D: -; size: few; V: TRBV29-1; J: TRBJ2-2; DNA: TGCAGCGTTGGGGGGGGCCAAATGGTAACCGGGGAGCTGTTTTTT; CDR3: CSVGGGQMVTGELFF
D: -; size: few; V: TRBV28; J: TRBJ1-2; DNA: TGTGCCAGCAGTCACGGGGGCTATGGCTACACCTTC; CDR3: CASSHGGYGYTF
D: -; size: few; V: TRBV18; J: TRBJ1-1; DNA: TGTGCCAGCTCACTACAAGAACGGACACGGAACGAAGCTTTCTTT; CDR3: CASSLQERTRNEAFF
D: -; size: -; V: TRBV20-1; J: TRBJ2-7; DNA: TGCAGTGCGCCAGACATTTCCTACGAGCAGTACTTC; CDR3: CSAPDISYEQYF
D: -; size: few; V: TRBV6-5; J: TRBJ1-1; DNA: TGTGCCAGCAGTTACGGTCAGGGTGTGACTGAAGCTTTCTTT; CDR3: CASSYGQGVTEAFF
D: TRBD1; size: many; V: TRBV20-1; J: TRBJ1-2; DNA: TGCAGTGCCACCTCCCCGGGACAGGGACTTTATGGCTACACCTTC; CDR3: CSATSPGQGLYGYTF
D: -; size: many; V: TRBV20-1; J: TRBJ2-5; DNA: TGCAGTGCTACACTAGCCAAGGAGTACCAAGAGACCCAGTACTTC; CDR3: CSATLAKEYQETQYF
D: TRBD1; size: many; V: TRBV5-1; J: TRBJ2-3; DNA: TGCGCCAGCAGCCCAGTGAGGGGGCCCACAGATACGCAGTATTTT; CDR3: CASSPVRGPTDTQYF
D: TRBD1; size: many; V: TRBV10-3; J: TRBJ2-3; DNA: TGTGCCATCGGACAGGGGGCGAGTTTCACAGATACGCAGTATTTT; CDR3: CAIGQGASFTDTQYF
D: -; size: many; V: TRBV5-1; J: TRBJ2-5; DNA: TGCGCCAGCAGCTTGGGGTCTCGAGGAATTGGGGAGACCCAGTACTTC; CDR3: CASSLGSRGIGETQYF
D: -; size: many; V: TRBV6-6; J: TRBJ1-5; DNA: TGTGCCAGCAGTTACTCGGAGAATCAGCCCCAGCATTTT; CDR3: CASSYSENQPQHF
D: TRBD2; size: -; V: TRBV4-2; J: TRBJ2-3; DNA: TGTGCCAGCAGCCAAGCCGGAGAAGCGGGGGGAAGTAGCACAGATACGCAGTATTTT; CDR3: CASSQAGEAGGSSTDTQYF
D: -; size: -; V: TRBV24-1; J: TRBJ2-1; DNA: TGTGCCACCAGTGGAGGAAAGACAGGACCAAGCTCCTACAATGAGCAGTTCTTC; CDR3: CATSGGKTGPSSYNEQFF
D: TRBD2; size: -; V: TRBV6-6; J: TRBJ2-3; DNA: TGTGCCAGCGACTACCGGGGGGGGGACCCGCAGTATTTT; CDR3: CASDYRGGDPQYF
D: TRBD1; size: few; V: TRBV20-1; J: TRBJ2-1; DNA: TGCAGTGCTAGAACCCACAGGGGGCTACCCTACAATGAGCAGTTCTTC; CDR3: CSARTHRGLPYNEQFF
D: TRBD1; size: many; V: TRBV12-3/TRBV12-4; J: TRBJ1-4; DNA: TGTGCCAGCAGGGGACAGGGGGCGGTTTCCGAAAAACTGTTTTTT; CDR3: CASRGQGAVSEKLFF
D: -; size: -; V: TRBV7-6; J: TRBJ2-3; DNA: TGTGCCAGCAGCTTAGGGGCGGGATCTAGCACAGATACGCAGTATTTT; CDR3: CASSLGAGSSTDTQYF
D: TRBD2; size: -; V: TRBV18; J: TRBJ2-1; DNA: TGTGCCAGCTCACAATCTAGCGGGGTCGGCGAGCAGTTCTTC; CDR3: CASSQSSGVGEQFF
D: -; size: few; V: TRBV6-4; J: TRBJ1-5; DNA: TGTGCCAGCAGTGTACAGTCCAATCAGCCCCAGCATTTT; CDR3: CASSVQSNQPQHF
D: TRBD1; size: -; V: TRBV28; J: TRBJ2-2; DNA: TGTGCCAGCAGTGGACAACAGGGGTCGGCGAACACCGGGGAGCTGTTTTTT; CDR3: CASSGQQGSANTGELFF
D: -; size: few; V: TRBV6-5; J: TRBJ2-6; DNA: TGTGCCAGCAGTTCACAGGGTTCTGGGGCCAACGTCCTGACTTTC; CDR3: CASSSQGSGANVLTF
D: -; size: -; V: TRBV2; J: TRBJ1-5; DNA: TGTGCCAGCAGTGACCAGACTAGCAATCAGCCCCAGCATTTT; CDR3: CASSDQTSNQPQHF
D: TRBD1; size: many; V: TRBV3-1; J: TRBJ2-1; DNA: TGTGCCAGCAGCCCCGACAGGGTTTCCTACAATGAGCAGTTCTTC; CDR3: CASSPDRVSYNEQFF
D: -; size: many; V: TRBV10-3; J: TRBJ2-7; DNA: TGTGCCATCAGTGAGTCTCGGACTAACTCCTACGAGCAGTACTTC; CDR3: CAISESRTNSYEQYF
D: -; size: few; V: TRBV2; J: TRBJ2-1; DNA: TGTGCCAGCAGTGAAATGGGCATCGGGTACAATGAGCAGTTCTTC; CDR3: CASSEMGIGYNEQFF
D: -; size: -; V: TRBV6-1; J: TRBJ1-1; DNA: TGTGCCAGCAGTGAATTCACAGGTAACACTGAAGCTTTCTTT; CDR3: CASSEFTGNTEAFF
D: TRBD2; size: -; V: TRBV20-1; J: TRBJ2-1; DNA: TGCTGTGCTAGCCTTCCGAATGCCGGACTAGCGGTGATTAGGAATGAGCAGTTCTTC; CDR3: CCASLPNAGLAVIRNEQFF
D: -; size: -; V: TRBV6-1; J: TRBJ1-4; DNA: TGTGCCAGCGGGGGAGTACAGGGAGGGTCTGAAAAACTGTTTTTT; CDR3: CASGGVQGGSEKLFF
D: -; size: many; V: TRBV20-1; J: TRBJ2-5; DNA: TGCAGTGCTAGAGATAGCCGTGCAGAGACCCAGTACTTC; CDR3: CSARDSRAETQYF
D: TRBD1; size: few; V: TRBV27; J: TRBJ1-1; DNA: TGTGCCAGCAGTCCTGAACCCCATGCCCGGGACAGGGGTGAAGCTTTCTTT; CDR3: CASSPEPHARDRGEAFF
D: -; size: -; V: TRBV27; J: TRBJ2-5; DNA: TGTGCCAGCGGTAGGCCGGGTCCGATGGAGACCCAGTACTTC; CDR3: CASGRPGPMETQYF
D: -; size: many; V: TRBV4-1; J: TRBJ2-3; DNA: TGCGCCAGCAGCCAAGATGAGGCAGATACGCAGTATTTT; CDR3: CASSQDEADTQYF
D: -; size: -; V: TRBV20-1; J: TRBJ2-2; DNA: TGCAGTGCTAGCGGGTTAGGGACCGGGGAGCTGTTTTTT; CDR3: CSASGLGTGELFF
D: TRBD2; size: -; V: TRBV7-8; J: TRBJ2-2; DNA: TGTGCCAGCAGCTTAGAGGCTAGCGGGGCCCAATTGGGGCTGTTTTTT; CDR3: CASSLEASGAQLGLFF
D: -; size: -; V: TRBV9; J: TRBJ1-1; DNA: TGTGCCAGCAGCGTAGGGGCAGGGGTAGCTGAAGCTTTCTTT; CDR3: CASSVGAGVAEAFF
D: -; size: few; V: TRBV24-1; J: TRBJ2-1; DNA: TGTGCCACCAGTGACGCCAGGGGTTTCGGTGAGCAGTTCTTC; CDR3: CATSDARGFGEQFF
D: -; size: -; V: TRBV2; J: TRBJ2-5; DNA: TGTGCCAGCACTGAAAGGGCTACACAAGAGACCCAGTACTTC; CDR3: CASTERATQETQYF
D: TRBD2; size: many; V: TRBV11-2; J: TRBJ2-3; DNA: TGTGCCAGCAGGCCAGGGACTAGCGGCACAGATACGCAGTATTTT; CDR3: CASRPGTSGTDTQYF
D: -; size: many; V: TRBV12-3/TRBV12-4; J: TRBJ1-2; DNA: TGTGCCAGCAGTCCTAGTGGGGGGCAGGTTTATGGCTACACCTTC; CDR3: CASSPSGGQVYGYTF
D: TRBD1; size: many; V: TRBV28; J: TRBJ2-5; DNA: TGTGCCAGCAGTCCACCGGGACAGGCCTTCCAAGAGACCCAGTACTTC; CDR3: CASSPPGQAFQETQYF